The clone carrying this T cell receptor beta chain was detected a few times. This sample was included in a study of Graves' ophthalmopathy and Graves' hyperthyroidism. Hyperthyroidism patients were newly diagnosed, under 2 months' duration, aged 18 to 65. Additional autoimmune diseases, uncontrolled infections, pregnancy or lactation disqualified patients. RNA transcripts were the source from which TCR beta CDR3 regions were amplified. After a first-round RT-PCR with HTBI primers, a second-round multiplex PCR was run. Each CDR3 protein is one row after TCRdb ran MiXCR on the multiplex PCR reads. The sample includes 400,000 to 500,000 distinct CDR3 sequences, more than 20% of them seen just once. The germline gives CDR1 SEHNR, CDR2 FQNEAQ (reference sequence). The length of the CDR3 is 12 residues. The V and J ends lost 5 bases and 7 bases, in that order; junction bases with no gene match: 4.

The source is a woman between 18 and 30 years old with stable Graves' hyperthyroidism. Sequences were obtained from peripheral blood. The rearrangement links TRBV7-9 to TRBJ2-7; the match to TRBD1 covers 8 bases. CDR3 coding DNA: TGTGCCAGCAGCCCGGACAGGGCGGAGCAGTACTTC. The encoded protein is CASSPDRAEQYF.